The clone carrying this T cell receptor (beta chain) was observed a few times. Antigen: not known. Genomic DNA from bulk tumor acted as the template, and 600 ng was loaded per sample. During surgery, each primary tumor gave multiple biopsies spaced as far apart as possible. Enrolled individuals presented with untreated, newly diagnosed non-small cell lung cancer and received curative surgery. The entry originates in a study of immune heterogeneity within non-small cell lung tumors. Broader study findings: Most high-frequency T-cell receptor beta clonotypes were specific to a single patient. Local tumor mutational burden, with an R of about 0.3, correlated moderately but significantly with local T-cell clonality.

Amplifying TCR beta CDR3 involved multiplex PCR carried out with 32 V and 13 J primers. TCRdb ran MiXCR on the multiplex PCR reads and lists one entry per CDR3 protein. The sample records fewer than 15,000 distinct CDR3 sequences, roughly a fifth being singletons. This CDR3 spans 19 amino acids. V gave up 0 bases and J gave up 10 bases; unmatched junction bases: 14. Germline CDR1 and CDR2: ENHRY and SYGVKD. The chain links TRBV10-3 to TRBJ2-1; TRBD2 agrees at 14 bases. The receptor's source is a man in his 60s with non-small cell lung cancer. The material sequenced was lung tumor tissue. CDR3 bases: TGTGCCATCAGTGAGTCCCCATCCGGGACTAGCGGGAGATCTAAGGAGCAGTTCTTC. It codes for CAISESPSGTSGRSKEQFF.